A single sample is the source of the 14 T cell receptor beta chains below, sequenced in a study of blood T cell repertoires in COVID-19 (TCRdb year 2020). The library relied on the immunoSEQ multiplex PCR assay. Not all clones reach the TCRdb copy of this immuneACCESS table, which keeps in-frame sequences only. Checked studies attribute under half of the gap to unresolved V genes and leave the rest unexplained. This sample lists around 72,000 clones; 80% to 90% were detected once. The ten biggest clones cover approximately 8% of the sample. The specimen sequenced was peripheral blood. These receptors originate from a man aged 50-60 years with active COVID-19.

This sequence joins TRBV28 and TRBJ2-2; 8 bases agree with TRBD1. This CDR3 spans 14 amino acids. With 6 bases clipped from V and 7 bases from J, the junction kept 7 bases outside the gene matches. Germline V gene lookup returns CDR1 MDHEN and CDR2 SYDVKM. The CDR3 DNA sequence: TGTGCCAGCAGCAATAACAGGGGGATCGGGGAGCTGTTTTTT. Its protein is CASSNNRGIGELFF.

The rearrangement links TRBV4-3 to TRBJ1-2; D is possibly TRBD1 (6 bases). The V gene's germline CDR1 is LGHNA and CDR2 YSLEER. The CDR3 covers 17 residues. The V end was cut by 0 bases, the J end by 4 bases, with 18 bases between. CDR3 in amino acids: CASSQDYARTAFYGYTF. For the CDR3, the DNA is TGCGCCAGCAGCCAAGATTATGCGAGGACAGCTTTCTATGGCTACACCTTC.

V usage is TRBV12-3 or TRBV12-4 and J usage is TRBJ1-1, with no clear D. This CDR3 region has 12 residues. The V and J ends lost 6 bases and 6 bases respectively, with 11 bases between them. DNA for the CDR3: TGTGCCAGCAGCCCCTCTACCTCTGAAGCTTTCTTT. Its protein product is CASSPSTSEAFF.

The rearrangement uses TRBV14 and TRBJ1-1, with D possibly TRBD1 on 6 matching bases. V was trimmed by 2 bases and J by 1 base, leaving 11 bases between them. Germline assignment: CDR1 SGHDN and CDR2 FVKESK. CDR3 length: 15 amino acids. The CDR3 protein is CASSQPETGNTEAFF. CDR3 DNA: TGTGCCAGCAGCCAACCAGAGACAGGGAACACTGAAGCTTTCTTT.

J is TRBJ2-7 and V is TRBV2; 10 nucleotides agree with TRBD2. CDR1 is SNHLY and CDR2 is FYNNEI in the germline V gene. Germline trimming cut 7 bases from V and 1 base from J; bases unmatched to any gene: 10. The CDR3 is 16 residues long. The CDR3 DNA reads as TGTGCCAGCACTGGTCTAGCGGGAGTCCGGTCCTACGAGCAGTACTTC. Residues: CASTGLAGVRSYEQYF. Variable domain in full (rest from reference TRBV2 and TRBJ2-7): EPEVTQTPSHQVTQMGQEVILRCVPISNHLYFYWYRQILGQKVEFLVSFYNNEISEKSEIFDDQFSVERPDGSNFTLKIRSTKLEDSAMYFCASTGLAGVRSYEQYFGPGTRLTVT.

The chain employs TRBV28 and TRBJ2-1; TRBD2 might be the D (5 bases). Trimming shortened V by 7 bases and J by 0 bases, and 7 bases separated the two germline ends. The CDR3 consists of 13 residues. CDR1 is MDHEN, CDR2 SYDVKM, per germline. The CDR3 is CASTGSSYNEQFF. The CDR3 bases are TGTGCCAGCACTGGGAGCTCCTACAATGAGCAGTTCTTC. The complete variable domain, with remaining parts taken from reference TRBV28 and TRBJ2-1, reads DVKVTQSSRYLVKRTGEKVFLECVQDMDHENMFWYRQDPGLGLRLIYFSYDVKMKEKGDIPEGYSVSREKKERFSLILESASTNQTSMYLCASTGSSYNEQFFGPGTRLTVL.

This chain links TRBV2 with TRBJ2-5; D is possibly TRBD2 (6 bases). The germline CDR1 and CDR2 sequences are SNHLY and FYNNEI. CDR3 size: 12 residues. Trimming took 10 bases from V and 7 from J, leaving 16 bases between them. Written as DNA, the CDR3 is TGTGCCAACGCGGGGCAGTTCAGGACCCAGTACTTC. This sequence encodes CANAGQFRTQYF.

The V call is TRBV9, the J call TRBJ2-5; TRBD2 matches at 13 bases. The CDR3 has 16 residues. Germline CDR1 SGDLS, CDR2 YYNGEE. The trim removed 3 bases at V and 5 bases at J, leaving 7 bases unmatched. The CDR3 region is CASSELAGGPSETQYF. The CDR3 DNA sequence: TGTGCCAGCAGCGAACTAGCGGGAGGGCCTAGTGAGACCCAGTACTTC.

V and J are TRBV6-6 and TRBJ1-3; a weak D match, TRBD1 (6 bases). The germline V and J ends were trimmed by 6 bases and 0 bases, with 15 bases remaining between them. Germline loops: CDR1 MNHNY, CDR2 SVGAGI (reference sequence). The length of the CDR3 is 16 residues. CDR3 amino acids: CASRSPDRPSGNTIYF. CDR3 coding DNA: TGTGCCAGCAGATCTCCCGACAGGCCCTCTGGAAACACCATATATTTT.

The V gene is TRBV7-2, the J gene TRBJ2-2; 11 bases are shared with TRBD2. V gave up 4 bases and J gave up 6 bases; unmatched junction bases: 10. The CDR3 has 17 amino acids. Germline values: CDR1 SGHTA, CDR2 FQGNSA. CDR3 amino acids: CASSSRAASGRSGELFF. CDR3 nucleotides: TGTGCCAGCAGCTCCCGAGCGGCTAGCGGGAGGTCCGGGGAGCTGTTTTTT.

The chain has TRBV7-2 and TRBJ1-2; 8 nucleotides agree with TRBD1. Germline lookup yields CDR1 SGHTA and CDR2 FQGNSA. The CDR3 loop spans 15 amino acids. Trimming removed 5 bases from V and 8 bases from J; junction bases left unmatched: 13. The CDR3 bases are TGTGCCAGCAGCCCCTACCGGACAGGGAGAGAGGGCTACACCTTC. Protein sequence: CASSPYRTGREGYTF.

J is TRBJ1-2 and V is TRBV4-3; TRBD1 agrees at 8 bases. The CDR3 is 17 amino acids. The V gene's germline CDR1 is LGHNA and CDR2 YSLEER. V lost 3 bases and J lost 4; bases outside the gene matches: 13. The DNA of the CDR3 is TGCGCCAGCAGCCATCAGGACAGGGACTCCGCGCTCTATGGCTACACCTTC. It codes for CASSHQDRDSALYGYTF.

The rearrangement uses TRBV4-3 and TRBJ2-2; 9 positions agree with TRBD2. The trim removed 0 bases at V and 7 bases at J, leaving 6 bases unmatched. The CDR3 sequence is 16 residues long. The germline V gene encodes CDR1 LGHNA and CDR2 YSLEER. CDR3 nucleotides: TGCGCCAGCAGCCAAGAACCTAGCGGGGTGGGCGGGGAGCTGTTTTTT. The encoded protein is CASSQEPSGVGGELFF.

The table lists this clone with a count of one. The chain uses TRBV28 and TRBJ2-7; 8 bases are a match to TRBD1. J was trimmed by 2 bases and V by 10 bases; bases with no gene match: 7. CDR1 MDHEN and CDR2 SYDVKM come from the germline V gene. The CDR3 has 13 residues. For the CDR3, the DNA is TGTGCCATTCAGGGGGCGGCGACCTACGAGCAGTACTTC. Its translation is CAIQGAATYEQYF.